These 11 T cell receptor beta chains came from one sample sequenced in a study of T cells expressing NK-cell markers. TCRdb reanalyzed the 5' RACE reads and collapses them to one entry per CDR3 protein, without DNA. Found here are 500,000 to 700,000 distinct CDR3 sequences; the top ten clones hold under 4.5%. Source material: blood T cells: a sorted CD56 or NKG2C T cell subset, CD4+ or CD8+ T cells, or bulk PBMC T cells (not recorded which). The receptor set was obtained from a man aged 18 to 29 in good health.

This sequence joins TRBV4-3 and TRBJ2-1; TCRdb's D call of TRBD2 is untestable without DNA. The germline CDR1 and CDR2 sequences are LGHNA and YSLEER. The CDR3 has 17 amino acids. The CDR3 loop is CASSRGSYGGSGDEQFF.

The gene calls are TRBV12-3 or TRBV12-4 and TRBJ1-4. The CDR3 loop spans 13 amino acids. This CDR3 reads CASSNHPKEKLFF.

V gene TRBV5-1 combines with J gene TRBJ2-3; TCRdb reports TRBD2, a call that lacks DNA to check it against. Germline CDR1 reads SGHRS; CDR2 reads YFSETQ. The CDR3 runs 16 residues. The CDR3 loop reads CASSGIARSSTDTQYF.

The V call is TRBV21-1, the J call TRBJ2-5. TRBV21-1 corresponds to a pseudogene. CDR3 size: 12 residues. The CDR3: CASSKGMETQYF.

V usage is TRBV5-1 and J usage is TRBJ2-3; TCRdb reports TRBD1, a call that lacks DNA to check it against. The CDR3 has 15 amino acids. CDR1 SGHRS and CDR2 YFSETQ come from the germline V gene. CDR3 residues: CASSFPVLGTDTQYF.

This chain joins TRBV7-9 and TRBJ1-5. The germline V gene has CDR1 SEHNR and CDR2 FQNEAQ (reference sequence). The CDR3 covers 12 residues. CDR3 residues: CASQSFNQPQHF.

The chain links TRBV11-3 to TRBJ2-3; TCRdb outputs TRBD1, but without DNA this stays unchecked. The CDR3 consists of 14 residues. Germline CDR1 SGHNT, CDR2 YENEEA. The CDR3 sequence is CASLPGGSEDTQYF.

This chain connects TRBV12-3 or TRBV12-4 to TRBJ2-1. The CDR3 runs to 12 residues. CDR3 sequence: CASSFRRREEVF.

The chain couples TRBV4-2 to TRBJ1-5; TCRdb names TRBD1, which stays unverified in the absence of DNA. The CDR3 consists of 15 residues. The germline V gene has CDR1 LGHNA and CDR2 YNFKEQ. The CDR3 sequence is CASSQDGRENQPQHF.

The rearrangement uses TRBV6-1 and TRBJ2-3. This CDR3 is built from 15 residues. Germline values: CDR1 MNHNS, CDR2 SASEGT. The CDR3 protein is CASSPVLGSADTQYF.

The rearrangement uses TRBV5-6 and TRBJ2-1. There are 16 residues in the CDR3. Germline CDR1 reads SGHDT; CDR2 reads YYEEEE. CDR3 region: CASSLDIGLWGNEQFF.